Listed below are T cell receptor beta chains from one sample, sequenced in a study of cytomegalovirus exposure and HLA in healthy donors. The table came from immunoSEQ multiplex PCR; TCRdb's copy has only in-frame clones and leaves some out. Its table records 100,000 to 150,000 clones. The specimen sequenced was PBMCs. Source of these receptors: a man aged 25 to 40 in good health and CMV-seronegative. CDR3s include the opening cysteine and the closing phenylalanine or tryptophan. D genes are given only for firm matches.

J: TRBJ2-7; V: TRBV20-1; D: NA; CDR3: CSADLGDEQYF; DNA: TGCAGTGCGGACCTAGGGGACGAGCAGTACTTC
J: TRBJ2-7; V: TRBV6-5; D: TRBD2; CDR3: CASSLTGLAGYEQYF; DNA: TGTGCCAGCAGTCTAACAGGACTAGCGGGATACGAGCAGTACTTC
J: TRBJ2-5; V: TRBV2; D: TRBD1; CDR3: CASSETTGSGTQYF; DNA: TGTGCCAGCAGTGAAACGACAGGGTCAGGGACCCAGTACTTC
J: TRBJ1-4; V: TRBV6-6; D: NA; CDR3: CASSYVVRESKLFF; DNA: TGTGCCAGCAGTTACGTGGTCAGGGAAAGTAAACTGTTTTTT
J: TRBJ2-5; V: TRBV5-8; D: TRBD1; CDR3: CASSPGTEPRETQYF; DNA: TGTGCCAGCAGCCCAGGGACAGAACCTCGGGAGACCCAGTACTTC
J: TRBJ2-1; V: TRBV6-1; D: TRBD2; CDR3: CASSRLAGGNEQFF; DNA: TGTGCCAGCAGTCGTCTAGCGGGAGGGAATGAGCAGTTCTTC
J: TRBJ2-1; V: TRBV19; D: TRBD2; CDR3: CASSIALAGGDEQFF; DNA: TGTGCCAGTAGTATAGCTCTAGCGGGAGGCGATGAGCAGTTCTTC
J: TRBJ2-5; V: TRBV28; D: TRBD1; CDR3: CAIDRAGVSKTQYF; DNA: TGTGCCATCGACAGGGCCGGGGTGTCGAAGACCCAGTACTTC
J: TRBJ2-2; V: TRBV28; D: TRBD2; CDR3: CASSSGGVSAGELFF; DNA: TGTGCCAGCAGTTCGGGGGGGGTGAGCGCCGGGGAGCTGTTTTTT
J: TRBJ2-1; V: TRBV6-5; D: TRBD2; CDR3: CASRFLAAPHNEQFF; DNA: TGTGCCAGCAGGTTCCTAGCGGCCCCGCACAATGAGCAGTTCTTC
J: TRBJ1-5; V: TRBV10-3; D: TRBD1; CDR3: CASWAGGDQPQHF; DNA: TGTGCCTCTTGGGCAGGGGGTGACCAGCCCCAGCATTTT
J: TRBJ2-7; V: TRBV5-4; D: TRBD2; CDR3: CASSLAMGTSGYEQYF; DNA: TGTGCCAGCAGCTTGGCTATGGGGACTAGCGGCTACGAGCAGTACTTC
J: TRBJ1-5; V: TRBV7-2; D: NA; CDR3: CASSLTFINGSNQPQHF; DNA: TGTGCCAGCAGCTTAACTTTTATAAACGGTAGCAATCAGCCCCAGCATTTT
J: TRBJ2-4; V: TRBV2; D: NA; CDR3: CASSGRGNIQYF; DNA: TGTGCCAGCAGTGGTAGGGGGAACATTCAGTACTTC
J: TRBJ1-1; V: TRBV27; D: TRBD1; CDR3: CASSLSRDSFEAFF; DNA: TGTGCCAGCAGTTTATCTCGGGACAGCTTTGAAGCTTTCTTT
J: TRBJ2-7; V: TRBV2; D: NA; CDR3: CASKDSFSYEQYF; DNA: TGTGCCAGCAAGGATAGCTTCTCCTACGAGCAGTACTTC
J: TRBJ1-2; V: TRBV28; D: NA; CDR3: CASSRSGGLVGYTF; DNA: TGTGCCAGCAGCCGATCCGGGGGGCTGGTAGGCTACACCTTC
J: TRBJ1-2; V: TRBV28; D: NA; CDR3: CASSLPRDAPYGYTF; DNA: TGTGCCAGCAGCCTCCCGCGGGACGCTCCCTATGGCTACACCTTC
J: TRBJ2-7; V: TRBV5-5; D: TRBD2; CDR3: CASSPSGGRAPRVGEQYF; DNA: TGTGCCAGCAGCCCCTCGGGCGGGAGGGCCCCTCGGGTTGGCGAGCAGTACTTC
J: TRBJ2-1; V: TRBV7-2; D: TRBD2; CDR3: CASSSGLAGGSEQFF; DNA: TGTGCCAGCAGCTCCGGACTAGCGGGAGGTAGTGAGCAGTTCTTC
J: TRBJ2-2; V: TRBV19; D: NA; CDR3: CASSIGRNTGELFF; DNA: TGTGCCAGTAGTATAGGGAGGAACACCGGGGAGCTGTTTTTT
J: TRBJ1-1; V: TRBV7-9; D: NA; CDR3: CASSLSPHNTEAFF; DNA: TGTGCCAGCAGCTTAAGTCCACATAACACTGAAGCTTTCTTT
J: TRBJ1-5; V: TRBV28; D: NA; CDR3: CASSLLRGQPQHF; DNA: TGTGCCAGCAGTTTATTAAGGGGACAGCCCCAGCATTTT
J: TRBJ2-1; V: TRBV5-1; D: TRBD1; CDR3: CASSLFYGQALGNEQFF; DNA: TGCGCCAGCAGCTTGTTTTACGGACAGGCCTTGGGTAATGAGCAGTTCTTC
J: TRBJ1-1; V: TRBV7-9; D: TRBD1; CDR3: CASSPPGGEGNTEAFF; DNA: TGTGCCAGCAGCCCCCCAGGGGGCGAAGGGAACACTGAAGCTTTCTTT
J: TRBJ2-1; V: TRBV28; D: NA; CDR3: CASLTSGEISYNEQFF; DNA: TGTGCCAGCTTAACGTCAGGGGAAATCTCCTACAATGAGCAGTTCTTC
J: TRBJ2-2; V: TRBV30; D: TRBD1; CDR3: CAWSYGRGIYRTGGRNTGELFF; DNA: TGTGCCTGGAGTTACGGGCGGGGAATATATAGGACAGGGGGCCGAAACACCGGGGAGCTGTTTTTT
J: TRBJ2-5; V: TRBV4-1; D: NA; CDR3: CASSQDRFPSETQYF; DNA: TGCGCCAGCAGCCAAGACAGGTTTCCCTCGGAGACCCAGTACTTC
J: TRBJ1-1; V: TRBV27; D: TRBD1; CDR3: CASRRLPGQGFTEAFF; DNA: TGTGCCAGCAGGAGATTACCGGGACAGGGATTTACGGAAGCTTTCTTT
J: TRBJ1-1; V: TRBV27; D: NA; CDR3: CASSSPRSEAFF; DNA: TGTGCCAGCAGTTCCCCTAGGTCAGAAGCTTTCTTT
J: TRBJ2-7; V: TRBV11-2; D: NA; CDR3: CASNNRQANSYEQYF; DNA: TGTGCCAGCAACAATCGACAGGCCAACTCCTACGAGCAGTACTTC
J: TRBJ2-3; V: TRBV2; D: TRBD2; CDR3: CASSRTVAGSDTQYF; DNA: TGTGCCAGCAGCAGGACTGTAGCGGGGTCAGATACGCAGTATTTT